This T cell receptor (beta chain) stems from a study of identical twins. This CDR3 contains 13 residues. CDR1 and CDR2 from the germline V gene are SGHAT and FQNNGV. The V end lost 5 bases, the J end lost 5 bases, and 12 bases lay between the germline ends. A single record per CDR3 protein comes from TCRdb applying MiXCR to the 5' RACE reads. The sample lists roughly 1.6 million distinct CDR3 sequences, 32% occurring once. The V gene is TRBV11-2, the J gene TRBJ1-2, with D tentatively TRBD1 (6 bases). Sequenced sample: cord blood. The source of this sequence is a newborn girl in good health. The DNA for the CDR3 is TGTGCCAGCAGCCGGACGGGACAATATGGCTACACCTTC. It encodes CASSRTGQYGYTF.